This T cell receptor beta chain was observed in a study of T cells in Graves' hyperthyroidism and ophthalmopathy. Patients showing uncontrolled infection, other autoimmune disease, pregnancy or lactation were ineligible. This clonotype came up many times. RNA transcripts were the template for amplifying TCR beta CDR3 regions. A set of HTBI primers served as the primers for a first-round RT-PCR of the TCR CDR3. TCRdb itself ran the multiplex PCR reads through MiXCR, one entry per CDR3 protein. The repertoire has some 740,000 distinct CDR3 sequences, around 13% of them found once; the top ten carry approximately 10%. The clonotype comes from a woman aged 18-29 years with Graves' hyperthyroidism. The sequencing sample was made of blood.

CDR3 region: CASSALAGGETQYF. CDR3 nucleotide sequence: TGTGCCAGCAGTGCACTAGCGGGAGGTGAGACCCAGTACTTC. The gene calls are TRBV27 and TRBJ2-5; TRBD2 matches at 12 bases. The CDR3 is 14 amino acids. J gave up 5 bases and V 5 bases, and 3 bases lay outside the gene matches. CDR1 is MNHEY and CDR2 is SMNVEV in the germline V gene (reference sequence).